The 2 T cell receptor beta chains listed next were all sequenced from one sample in a study of shared clonotypes between healthy human individuals. Data came from immunoSEQ multiplex PCR; TCRdb stores just in-frame clones and leaves some out. This sample yields about 1.1 million clones, of which approximately 80% are seen a single time; about 0.94% belongs to the top ten. What was sequenced was memory CD4+ T cells from PBMCs. The sample's subset: CD45RA-negative fraction. These receptors were taken from a man between 18 and 29 years old in good health. Some clones in this sample may be carry-over from other donors' samples.

In its sample, this clone was seen once. V gene TRBV6-6 combines with J gene TRBJ2-5, with TRBD1 matching over 7 bases. The CDR3 is made up of 13 amino acids. Germline assignment: CDR1 MNHNY and CDR2 SVGAGI (reference sequence). V lost 7 bases, J lost 2 bases, and 4 bases stayed unmatched. As DNA, the CDR3 is TGTGCCAGCAAACCGACAGGGCAAGAGACCCAGTACTTC. Translated, it gives CASKPTGQETQYF.

The chain carries TRBV7-9 and TRBJ1-3; D ambiguous. Germline V CDR1 and CDR2: SEHNR, FQNEAQ (reference sequence). V was shortened by 3 bases and J by 3 bases, with 6 bases between the two germline ends. The CDR3 contains 13 residues. CDR3 loop: CASSFRDGNTIYF. The CDR3 DNA reads as TGTGCCAGCAGCTTTCGGGATGGAAACACCATATATTTT.